This T cell receptor beta chain was recorded in a study of regulatory T cells in long-lasting Graves disease. Study-level background: The criterion for persistent Graves' disease was over 5 years of antithyroid drugs with positive TSH receptor antibodies.

Findings of the study overall: Peripheral blood, not thyroid tissue, was the sole material studied.

The CDR3 has 14 residues. The V gene lost 5 bases and the J gene lost 4 bases, with 14 bases spanning the gap. CDR1 and CDR2 (germline): SEHNR, FQNEAQ (reference sequence). The time point here: persistent/refractory GD, antithyroid drugs over 5 years with positive TRAb. The authors made the TCR library using RNA they extracted from PBMCs. The collection involved drawing 7.5 to 9.5 milliliters of peripheral blood into EDTA tubes. The table lists this clonotype with a few counts. Antigen: not known. Combining iRepertoire HTBI primers with Arm-PCR of CDR3 regions, the authors built TCR beta libraries. Each CDR3 protein gets one entry after TCRdb re-called the multiplex PCR reads with MiXCR. The table has a few hundred thousand distinct CDR3 sequences, roughly 21% seen once.

The chain couples TRBV7-9 to TRBJ1-1, with D uncertain. This specimen consisted of peripheral blood mononuclear cells (PBMCs), obtained when the disease was refractory, from a patient treated with antithyroid drugs. The origin of this receptor is a female donor with Graves disease. The DNA for the CDR3 is TGTGCCAGCAGCCAGGCCCTAACCCCCACTGAAGCTTTCTTT. It encodes CASSQALTPTEAFF.